This is a list of T cell receptor beta chains from one sample in a study of T cells after yellow fever vaccination. TCRdb itself ran the 5' RACE reads through MiXCR, one entry per CDR3 protein. The sample holds 10,000 to 11,000 distinct CDR3 sequences; 4% to 5.5% are singletons and the top ten take 1.6%. The material was PBMCs, either bulk or a sorted T-cell subset (CD4+, CD8+, memory, or dextramer-sorted; not recorded which), obtained around 15 days after the first yellow fever vaccination. The source of these receptors is a man younger than 35 who received the YFV17D yellow fever vaccine. Both conserved end residues are part of each CDR3. Fields, in order: V gene, D gene, clone size, J gene, CDR3 protein, CDR3 DNA. D genes are given only for firm matches. The listing skips clone size in some rows; elsewhere it reads once, few, many or a size class.

v_call: TRBV20-1; d_call: NA; clone_size: many; j_call: TRBJ2-5; cdr3_aa: CSAFHRAEETQYF; cdr3_nt: TGCAGTGCTTTCCACAGGGCTGAAGAGACCCAGTACTTC
v_call: TRBV10-3; d_call: NA; clone_size: many; j_call: TRBJ2-5; cdr3_aa: CAISELAQETQYF; cdr3_nt: TGTGCCATCAGTGAGTTGGCCCAAGAGACCCAGTACTTC
v_call: TRBV7-2; d_call: TRBD1; clone_size: medium-sized; j_call: TRBJ1-2; cdr3_aa: CASRRTGGNYGYTF; cdr3_nt: TGTGCCAGCAGGAGGACAGGGGGAAACTATGGCTACACCTTC
v_call: TRBV9; d_call: TRBD1; clone_size: many; j_call: TRBJ2-7; cdr3_aa: CASSVGGQVTYEQYF; cdr3_nt: TGTGCCAGCAGCGTAGGAGGACAGGTCACCTACGAGCAGTACTTC
v_call: TRBV5-6; d_call: TRBD1; clone_size: many; j_call: TRBJ2-1; cdr3_aa: CASSFRDRGRNEQFF; cdr3_nt: TGTGCCAGCAGCTTCCGGGACAGGGGGCGAAATGAGCAGTTCTTC
v_call: TRBV5-1; d_call: NA; clone_size: many; j_call: TRBJ1-1; cdr3_aa: CASRYISNTEAFF; cdr3_nt: TGCGCCAGCAGGTATATCAGCAACACTGAAGCTTTCTTT
v_call: TRBV7-2; d_call: TRBD2; clone_size: medium-sized; j_call: TRBJ2-5; cdr3_aa: CASSATSGGKETQYF; cdr3_nt: TGTGCCAGCAGCGCCACTAGCGGGGGGAAAGAGACCCAGTACTTC
v_call: TRBV18; d_call: NA; clone_size: many; j_call: TRBJ1-1; cdr3_aa: CASSPQGVTEAFF; cdr3_nt: TGTGCCAGCTCACCTCAGGGTGTGACTGAAGCTTTCTTT
v_call: TRBV12-3/TRBV12-4; d_call: TRBD1; clone_size: many; j_call: TRBJ1-2; cdr3_aa: CASSLGRGLGYTF; cdr3_nt: TGTGCCAGCAGTTTAGGCAGGGGGCTTGGCTACACCTTC
v_call: TRBV6-1; d_call: TRBD1; clone_size: many; j_call: TRBJ2-1; cdr3_aa: CASSAPGQEYNEQFF; cdr3_nt: TGTGCCAGCAGCGCCCCGGGACAGGAGTACAATGAGCAGTTCTTC
v_call: TRBV6-5; d_call: TRBD1; clone_size: medium-sized; j_call: TRBJ1-5; cdr3_aa: CASSFAQGGGQPQHF; cdr3_nt: TGTGCCAGCAGTTTCGCACAGGGGGGAGGACAGCCCCAGCATTTT
v_call: TRBV11-2; d_call: NA; clone_size: many; j_call: TRBJ2-4; cdr3_aa: CASSSGAKNIQYF; cdr3_nt: TGTGCCAGCAGCTCGGGGGCCAAAAACATTCAGTACTTC
v_call: TRBV12-3/TRBV12-4; d_call: TRBD1; clone_size: many; j_call: TRBJ1-1; cdr3_aa: CASSSRDRGTEAFF; cdr3_nt: TGTGCCAGCAGTTCGCGGGACAGGGGCACTGAAGCTTTCTTT
v_call: TRBV7-6; d_call: NA; clone_size: medium-sized; j_call: TRBJ2-1; cdr3_aa: CASSPTQGWAPNEQFF; cdr3_nt: TGTGCCAGCAGCCCTACTCAGGGTTGGGCCCCCAATGAGCAGTTCTTC
v_call: TRBV9; d_call: NA; clone_size: NA; j_call: TRBJ2-3; cdr3_aa: CASSVGPQGGDTQYF; cdr3_nt: TGTGCCAGCAGCGTCGGGCCCCAAGGCGGAGATACGCAGTATTTT
v_call: TRBV4-1; d_call: NA; clone_size: many; j_call: TRBJ1-2; cdr3_aa: CASSPRQGVGYGYTF; cdr3_nt: TGCGCCAGCAGCCCCCGCCAAGGAGTTGGCTATGGCTACACCTTC
v_call: TRBV4-2; d_call: NA; clone_size: NA; j_call: TRBJ1-6; cdr3_aa: CAMGPGLLCRF; cdr3_nt: TGTGCCATGGGCCCCGGGCTCCTCTGCCGCTTT
v_call: TRBV27; d_call: TRBD1; clone_size: medium-sized; j_call: TRBJ2-7; cdr3_aa: CASSPGTVGGEQYF; cdr3_nt: TGTGCCAGCAGTCCTGGGACAGTGGGCGGCGAGCAGTACTTC
v_call: TRBV18; d_call: TRBD2; clone_size: many; j_call: TRBJ2-1; cdr3_aa: CASSGTSADNEQFF; cdr3_nt: TGTGCCAGCTCGGGGACTAGCGCAGACAATGAGCAGTTCTTC
v_call: TRBV5-5; d_call: NA; clone_size: medium-sized; j_call: TRBJ2-2; cdr3_aa: CASSLAPAGAGELFF; cdr3_nt: TGTGCCAGCAGCTTGGCTCCGGCAGGGGCCGGGGAGCTGTTTTTT
v_call: TRBV6-2/TRBV6-3; d_call: NA; clone_size: medium-sized; j_call: TRBJ1-5; cdr3_aa: CASSYSTFNQPQHF; cdr3_nt: TGTGCCAGCAGTTACTCGACCTTCAATCAGCCCCAGCATTTT
v_call: TRBV7-6; d_call: NA; clone_size: many; j_call: TRBJ2-6; cdr3_aa: CASSLLYSGANVLTF; cdr3_nt: TGTGCCAGCAGCTTATTATATTCTGGGGCCAACGTCCTGACTTTC
v_call: TRBV6-5; d_call: NA; clone_size: medium-sized; j_call: TRBJ2-5; cdr3_aa: CASSYQQGRETQYF; cdr3_nt: TGTGCCAGCAGTTACCAACAGGGGAGGGAGACCCAGTACTTC
v_call: TRBV7-2; d_call: NA; clone_size: many; j_call: TRBJ2-5; cdr3_aa: CASSPLWETQYF; cdr3_nt: TGTGCCAGCAGCCCACTATGGGAGACCCAGTACTTC
v_call: TRBV6-6; d_call: NA; clone_size: many; j_call: TRBJ1-2; cdr3_aa: CASTKDGRNYGYTF; cdr3_nt: TGTGCCAGCACCAAGGACGGACGGAACTATGGCTACACCTTC
v_call: TRBV5-6; d_call: TRBD2; clone_size: many; j_call: TRBJ2-4; cdr3_aa: CASSTRGGPQVGYF; cdr3_nt: TGTGCCAGCAGCACCCGGGGGGGCCCCCAGGTTGGGTACTTC
v_call: TRBV7-6; d_call: TRBD1; clone_size: medium-sized; j_call: TRBJ1-1; cdr3_aa: CASSAIRDRGTEAFF; cdr3_nt: TGTGCCAGCAGCGCGATCCGGGACAGGGGGACTGAAGCTTTCTTT
v_call: TRBV7-2; d_call: TRBD1; clone_size: many; j_call: TRBJ2-3; cdr3_aa: CASSPGTGWATLYF; cdr3_nt: TGTGCCAGCAGCCCCGGGACAGGGTGGGCGACCCTGTATTTT
v_call: TRBV6-5; d_call: TRBD2; clone_size: many; j_call: TRBJ2-5; cdr3_aa: CASSRRLAGGLQETQYF; cdr3_nt: TGTGCCAGCAGCCGACGACTAGCGGGGGGGCTCCAAGAGACCCAGTACTTC
v_call: TRBV29-1; d_call: NA; clone_size: medium-sized; j_call: TRBJ2-5; cdr3_aa: CSGGGTQETQYF; cdr3_nt: TGCAGCGGTGGGGGGACCCAAGAGACCCAGTACTTC
v_call: TRBV30; d_call: NA; clone_size: many; j_call: TRBJ1-1; cdr3_aa: CAWNSGGDAFF; cdr3_nt: TGTGCCTGGAATTCCGGAGGGGACGCTTTCTTT
v_call: TRBV24-1; d_call: NA; clone_size: many; j_call: TRBJ1-5; cdr3_aa: CATSDPVGNQPQHF; cdr3_nt: TGTGCCACCAGTGATCCCGTGGGCAATCAGCCCCAGCATTTT
v_call: TRBV19; d_call: NA; clone_size: many; j_call: TRBJ1-5; cdr3_aa: CASTVGGTSNQPQHF; cdr3_nt: TGTGCCAGTACGGTCGGCGGCACTAGCAATCAGCCCCAGCATTTT
v_call: TRBV6-5; d_call: NA; clone_size: many; j_call: TRBJ1-3; cdr3_aa: CASSTPRGYTIYF; cdr3_nt: TGTGCCAGCAGTACGCCACGCGGGTACACCATATATTTT
v_call: TRBV27; d_call: TRBD2; clone_size: medium-sized; j_call: TRBJ2-1; cdr3_aa: CASSSGTTNEQFF; cdr3_nt: TGTGCCAGCAGTTCCGGGACTACAAATGAGCAGTTCTTC
v_call: TRBV20-1; d_call: NA; clone_size: many; j_call: TRBJ1-6; cdr3_aa: CSASGTNSPLHF; cdr3_nt: TGCAGTGCTAGCGGGACTAATTCACCCCTCCACTTT
v_call: TRBV11-2; d_call: NA; clone_size: many; j_call: TRBJ1-2; cdr3_aa: CASSPLVSGRGYGYTF; cdr3_nt: TGTGCCAGCAGCCCCTTGGTGAGCGGGCGCGGTTATGGCTACACCTTC
v_call: TRBV5-1; d_call: TRBD2; clone_size: many; j_call: TRBJ2-5; cdr3_aa: CASSAGGPVETQYF; cdr3_nt: TGCGCCAGCAGTGCGGGGGGGCCCGTGGAGACCCAGTACTTC
v_call: TRBV2; d_call: NA; clone_size: medium-sized; j_call: TRBJ1-2; cdr3_aa: CASSEALGRGGYTF; cdr3_nt: TGTGCCAGCAGTGAAGCTCTAGGGCGGGGTGGCTACACCTTC
v_call: TRBV10-2; d_call: NA; clone_size: many; j_call: TRBJ1-5; cdr3_aa: CASSESVGEQPQHF; cdr3_nt: TGCGCCAGCAGTGAGTCGGTCGGCGAACAGCCCCAGCATTTT